The text below deals with one T cell receptor (beta chain). CDR1 and CDR2 (germline): SGDLS, YYNGEE. Trimming took off 3 bases at V and 6 bases at J, with 9 bases between the two ends. This CDR3 has 13 residues. The protocol was immunoSEQ multiplex PCR, while the TCRdb copy is restricted to in-frame clones and leaves out a portion. The profile shows 150,000 to 200,000 clones, roughly 90% of them singletons. This specimen comes from a study of blood T cell repertoires in COVID-19. The source is a man aged 25-40 years with COVID-19, enrolled during active disease. J is TRBJ2-2 and V is TRBV9, with D possibly being TRBD1 (5 bases). Sequenced input: peripheral blood. The chain's CDR3 is CASSARAAGELFF. DNA of the CDR3: TGTGCCAGCAGCGCCAGGGCGGCCGGGGAGCTGTTTTTT.